The source of this T cell receptor (beta chain) is a study of blood T cell repertoires in COVID-19. Overall study context: Samples representing acute and convalescent COVID-19 were sourced from the United States, Italy and Spain. Sources were T cells, B-cell-depleted T cells, or PBMCs; the material itself was cDNA or gDNA.

Original analysis: Quantification of nucleated cells was approximated via reference gene primer amplification. TCRdb's copy holds only in-frame clones and misses some; the assay was immunoSEQ multiplex PCR. V, J and clone size are those of that table, while D and trimming were read from the DNA. In the table there are under 140,000 clones, more than 75% of which are singletons. V dropped 6 bases and J dropped 4; count of bases not matched to a gene: 10. The CDR3 consists of 14 residues. Germline V gene data show CDR1 as SQVTM and CDR2 as ANQGSEA. The TCR originated in a woman in her 50s with acute or convalescent COVID-19. Sequenced sample: peripheral blood. The chain uses TRBV29-1 and TRBJ2-5; TRBD2 agrees at 8 bases. CDR3 nucleotides: TGCAGCGTCGCACCTACGGGGGGGAGAGAGACCCAGTACTTC. Translating gives CSVAPTGGRETQYF.